Shown below are 30 T cell receptor beta chains from a single sample sequenced in a study of blood T cell repertoires in COVID-19 (dated by TCRdb to 2020 to 2021). Library generation was performed with the immunoSEQ multiplex PCR assay. TCRdb limited this immuneACCESS table to in-frame rearrangements with V and J called. A share of clones is missing; checked studies link under half to unresolved V genes, and the rest is unexplained. The sample records under 15,000 clones, about nine tenths of which are singletons. The ten largest account for over 25% of the sample. The material sequenced was peripheral blood. These receptors all stem from a woman in her 70s with active COVID-19.

The chain employs TRBV7-2 and TRBJ2-2; 8 bases are a match to TRBD1. After removal of 5 bases from V and 3 bases from J, the junction contained 8 bases not matched to a gene. The CDR3 has 16 amino acids. Germline V lookup: CDR1 SGHTA, CDR2 FQGNSA. CDR3 protein: CASSGRTGTYTGELFF. CDR3 nucleotides: TGTGCCAGCAGCGGCAGGACAGGGACCTACACCGGGGAGCTGTTTTTT.

This chain joins TRBV2 and TRBJ1-1; 9 nucleotides agree with TRBD1. V was pared by 6 bases and J by 1 base, with 9 bases of the junction left unmatched. The germline CDR1 and CDR2 sequences are SNHLY and FYNNEI. The CDR3 has 16 amino acids. CDR3 DNA sequence: TGTGCCAGCAGACTAAGGACAGGGGCAAGGAACACTGAAGCTTTCTTT. Amino acids: CASRLRTGARNTEAFF. Using reference TRBV2 and TRBJ1-1 for the parts outside the CDR3, the full variable domain is EPEVTQTPSHQVTQMGQEVILRCVPISNHLYFYWYRQILGQKVEFLVSFYNNEISEKSEIFDDQFSVERPDGSNFTLKIRSTKLEDSAMYFCASRLRTGARNTEAFFGQGTRLTVV.

The chain joins TRBV12-3 or TRBV12-4 to TRBJ1-4; D might be TRBD1 (5 bases). V lost 2 bases to trimming and J lost 8 bases, with 6 bases between them. This CDR3 spans 12 amino acids. Here the CDR3 reads CASSLWGEKLFF. For the CDR3, the DNA is TGTGCCAGCAGTTTATGGGGCGAAAAACTGTTTTTT.

The genes are TRBV7-9 and TRBJ2-2; 14 nucleotides align to TRBD2. This CDR3 spans 17 amino acids. Germline V gives CDR1 SEHNR, CDR2 FQNEAQ (reference sequence). Germline trimming cut 3 bases from V and 7 bases from J; bases unmatched to any gene: 7. The CDR3 sequence: CASSFGTSGSLRGELFF. For the CDR3, the DNA is TGTGCCAGCAGCTTCGGGACTAGCGGGAGTTTGCGCGGGGAGCTGTTTTTT.

The J gene is TRBJ2-2, the V gene TRBV28; no reliable D call. This CDR3 is built from 12 residues. Germline CDR1 and CDR2: MDHEN and SYDVKM. The CDR3 DNA is TGTGCGTCTAGTCTGCTCACCGGGGAGCTGTTTTTT. Its translation: CASSLLTGELFF.

V gene TRBV4-3 combines with J gene TRBJ1-1; weak D call: TRBD1 (5 bases). V lost 0 bases and J 7 bases, leaving 15 bases between the germline ends. This CDR3 comprises 15 residues. Germline assignment: CDR1 LGHNA and CDR2 YSLEER. CDR3 sequence: CASSQDLEAGHEAFF. DNA of the CDR3: TGCGCCAGCAGCCAAGATCTTGAGGCAGGACATGAAGCTTTCTTT.

The chain combines TRBV18 with TRBJ2-1; 10 bases are shared with TRBD2. The junction had 13 bases not matched to a gene; V was cut back by 1 base and J by 7 bases. There are 18 residues in the CDR3. CDR1 KGHSH and CDR2 LQKENI come from the germline V gene. This chain's CDR3 is CASSPLLAGAYGVNEQFF. The DNA of the CDR3 is TGTGCCAGCTCACCACTGCTAGCGGGAGCTTACGGAGTGAATGAGCAGTTCTTC.

The J gene is TRBJ1-2, the V gene TRBV2; 8 bases match TRBD1. The CDR3 has 13 residues. J gave up 4 bases and V 10 bases, and 8 bases lay outside the gene matches. CDR1 and CDR2 (germline): SNHLY, FYNNEI. Here the CDR3 reads CATKGQGSYGYTF. The CDR3 nucleotides read TGTGCCACCAAAGGACAGGGAAGCTATGGCTACACCTTC.

The count of this clone is one. DNA for the CDR3: TGCGCCAGCAGCCAGCGACGGGACTATCCCTACGAGCAGTACTTC. This translates into CASSQRRDYPYEQYF. The chain couples TRBV4-3 to TRBJ2-7; 7 nucleotides match TRBD2. CDR1 and CDR2 (germline): LGHNA, YSLEER. V shed 3 bases and J 2 bases; nucleotides not matched to a gene: 7. This CDR3 has 15 residues.

The chain combines TRBV3-1 (or the pseudogene TRBV3-2) with TRBJ2-5, with 14 nucleotides matching TRBD2. V gave up 5 bases and J gave up 4 bases; unmatched junction bases: 15. The germline V gene has CDR1 LGHDT and CDR2 YNNKEL (reference sequence). The CDR3 has 19 amino acids. The CDR3: CASSSWGEGLAGDGETQYF. DNA of the CDR3: TGTGCCAGCAGCTCCTGGGGGGAGGGACTAGCGGGAGATGGAGAGACCCAGTACTTC.

The V gene is TRBV28, the J gene TRBJ1-2, with TRBD1 identical over 8 bases. The CDR3 spans 16 residues. After removal of 2 bases from V and 5 bases from J, the junction contained 10 bases not matched to a gene. Germline V lookup: CDR1 MDHEN, CDR2 SYDVKM. The DNA of the CDR3 is TGTGCCAGCAGTTTAGACGGCGGGACAGGTCCATATGGCTACACCTTC. Protein product: CASSLDGGTGPYGYTF.

In its sample, this clone was seen a few times. The chain's CDR3 is CASSSPQEYTYEQYF. For the CDR3, the DNA is TGTGCCAGCAGTTCCCCACAGGAGTACACCTACGAGCAGTACTTC. The chain is built from TRBV6-2 or TRBV6-3 and TRBJ2-7; TRBD1 is a possible D gene (5 bases). CDR3 size: 15 residues. Germline lookup yields CDR1 MNHEY and CDR2 SVGEGT. V was shortened by 4 bases and J by 2 bases, with 15 bases between the two germline ends.

The chain has TRBV6-5 and TRBJ2-3, with TRBD1 matching over 9 bases. Trimming removed 4 bases from V and 2 bases from J; junction bases left unmatched: 1. The CDR3 has 14 residues. Germline CDR1 and CDR2: MNHEY and SVGAGI. This CDR3 is CASSWDRATDTQYF. The CDR3, as DNA: TGTGCCAGCAGTTGGGACAGGGCCACAGATACGCAGTATTTT.

This clone was seen just once. J is TRBJ2-3 and V is TRBV9; TRBD1 agrees at 8 bases. V trimming: 2 bases; J trimming: 4 bases; junction bases outside the gene matches: 6. Germline V gene data show CDR1 as SGDLS and CDR2 as YYNGEE. This CDR3 contains 15 residues. CDR3 sequence (DNA): TGTGCCAGCAGCGTGTGGACAGGGCCCCCAGATACGCAGTATTTT. Amino acid sequence: CASSVWTGPPDTQYF. The full variable domain, with the rest looked up from reference TRBV9 and TRBJ2-3, is DSGVTQTPKHLITATGQRVTLRCSPRSGDLSVYWYQQSLDQGLQFLIQYYNGEERAKGNILERFSAQQFPDLHSELNLSSLELGDSALYFCASSVWTGPPDTQYFGPGTRLTVL.

The genes are TRBV11-3 and TRBJ2-7; 7 bases map to TRBD2. The CDR3 contains 15 residues. The V and J ends lost 5 bases and 2 bases, in that order; junction bases with no gene match: 9. Germline V CDR1 and CDR2: SGHNT, YENEEA. In DNA, the CDR3 is TGTGCCAGCAGCCCCCGACTAGCATCTCCCTACGAGCAGTACTTC. Its protein is CASSPRLASPYEQYF.

The chain joins TRBV30 to TRBJ2-2, with a tentative D call TRBD1 (6 bases). Germline V gene sequence: CDR1 GTSNPN, CDR2 SVGIG (reference sequence). The CDR3 spans 14 residues. Between the trimmed V and J ends, which lost 3 bases and 4 bases, there was a span of 12 bases. The CDR3 reads CAWRFQGTTGELFF. CDR3 DNA sequence: TGTGCCTGGAGATTTCAGGGGACCACCGGGGAGCTGTTTTTT.

The J gene is TRBJ2-7, the V gene TRBV6-5, with 10 bases fitting TRBD2. This CDR3 spans 14 amino acids. From germline, CDR1 is MNHEY and CDR2 SVGAGI. Trimming at V came to 6 bases and at J to 3 bases, leaving 5 bases not matched to a gene. The CDR3: CASRTGTSDYEQYF. The CDR3 DNA reads TGTGCCAGCAGGACCGGGACTAGCGACTACGAGCAGTACTTC.

About this clone: At one end the junction does not follow the germline gene, possibly because of a read error. The genes are TRBV19 and TRBJ1-2; possibly TRBD1 for D (6 bases). The CDR3 consists of 15 residues. CDR1 is LNHDA and CDR2 is SQIVND in the germline V gene (reference sequence). CDR3 protein: CASCILAGGAYGYTF. The CDR3 bases are TGTGCCAGTTGTATCTTGGCGGGGGGCGCGTATGGCTACACCTTC.

The rearrangement joins TRBV30 to TRBJ1-4, with D tentatively TRBD1 (5 bases). Between the trimmed V and J ends, which lost 0 bases and 4 bases, there was a span of 27 bases. This CDR3 has 20 amino acids. Per germline, CDR1 GTSNPN and CDR2 SVGIG (reference sequence). The chain's CDR3 is CAWSVLRGTVRKGLNEKLFF. The CDR3 region has the DNA TGTGCCTGGAGTGTCCTCCGAGGGACCGTAAGAAAGGGACTTAATGAAAAACTGTTTTTT.

The rearrangement uses TRBV10-2 and TRBJ1-5; no clear D gene. V was pared by 6 bases and J by 0 bases, with 6 bases between. The CDR3 spans 13 residues. Germline CDR1 reads WSHSY; CDR2 reads SAAADI. The CDR3 DNA sequence: TGCGCCAGCAGACAAAATAGCAATCAGCCCCAGCATTTT. As protein: CASRQNSNQPQHF.

The V and J genes are TRBV28 and TRBJ2-7; D unresolved. V lost 6 bases and J lost 4, with 10 bases in between. Germline V gene data show CDR1 as MDHEN and CDR2 as SYDVKM. The CDR3 is 12 residues long. CDR3 protein: CASSLMAYEQYF. The CDR3 DNA reads TGTGCCAGCAGCCTCATGGCTTACGAGCAGTACTTC.

The V and J genes are TRBV27 and TRBJ2-7, with D tentatively TRBD2 (6 bases). This CDR3 has 14 residues. The V gene lost 4 bases and the J gene lost 1 base, with 11 bases spanning the gap. Germline V gene data show CDR1 as MNHEY and CDR2 as SMNVEV (reference sequence). The CDR3 DNA is TGTGCCAGCAGTTGGTCGGAGGGATCCTACGAGCAGTACTTC. Its translation is CASSWSEGSYEQYF.

The chain is built from TRBV18 and TRBJ2-2, with D possibly TRBD1 on 5 matching bases. Germline CDR1 is KGHSH and CDR2 is LQKENI. CDR3 length: 16 amino acids. Trimming removed 1 base from V and 1 base from J, with 10 bases in between. CDR3 in amino acids: CASSPRQGMNTGELFF. The CDR3 DNA reads TGTGCCAGCTCACCACGGCAGGGAATGAACACCGGGGAGCTGTTTTTT.

The V gene is TRBV24-1, the J gene TRBJ2-7; TRBD2 aligns across 10 bases. The CDR3 covers 15 residues. V was pared by 2 bases and J by 4 bases, with 4 bases of the junction left unmatched. Germline CDR1 reads KGHDR; CDR2 reads SFDVKD. CDR3 bases: TGTGCCACCAGTGATTCTAGCGGGAGTTTTTACGAGCAGTACTTC. Translated: CATSDSSGSFYEQYF.

V usage is TRBV4-3 and J usage is TRBJ2-7; a weak D match, TRBD1 (6 bases). Per the germline V gene, CDR1 is LGHNA and CDR2 is YSLEER. The CDR3 has 14 residues. V was clipped by 4 bases and J by 0 bases, with 10 bases between them. CDR3 nucleotides: TGCGCCAGCAGCCGGGACACGAGCTCCTACGAGCAGTACTTC. It translates to CASSRDTSSYEQYF.

V gene TRBV4-3 combines with J gene TRBJ1-4; D is ambiguous. With 0 bases removed from V and 8 bases from J, the gap between germline ends came to 13 bases. CDR1 is LGHNA and CDR2 is YSLEER in the germline V gene. The CDR3 loop spans 15 amino acids. As DNA, the CDR3 is TGCGCCAGCAGCCAAGATCGGGCAGGCGGGGAAAAACTGTTTTTT. Translation gives CASSQDRAGGEKLFF.

Only one count was recorded for this clone. This chain joins TRBV5-6 and TRBJ2-3, with TRBD1 matching 8 bases. Germline V CDR1 and CDR2: SGHDT, YYEEEE. CDR3 length equals 17 residues. The J segment lost 4 bases and the V segment lost 6 bases, leaving 16 bases of the junction unmatched. CDR3 amino acids: CASTTPGSRGLSDTQYF. The DNA of the CDR3 is TGTGCCAGCACCACCCCAGGGAGCAGGGGGCTTTCAGATACGCAGTATTTT.

CDR3 in DNA: TGCAGCGCCCAGACAGGGCAAGAGACCCAGTACTTC. This gives the protein CSAQTGQETQYF. The chain couples TRBV29-1 to TRBJ2-5; TRBD1 matches 7 bases. CDR3 length equals 12 residues. CDR1 SQVTM and CDR2 ANQGSEA come from the germline V gene. J was trimmed by 2 bases and V by 7 bases; bases with no gene match: 4.

The gene calls are TRBV11-3 and TRBJ2-2; 7 bases map to TRBD2. Trimming at V came to 11 bases and at J to 2 bases, leaving 8 bases not matched to a gene. There are 14 residues in the CDR3. Per germline, CDR1 SGHNT and CDR2 YENEEA. The CDR3 bases are TGTGCCTGTAACCGGGAGGTCAACACCGGGGAGCTGTTTTTT. Amino acids: CACNREVNTGELFF.

The V call is TRBV5-1, the J call TRBJ2-7, with 9 positions matching TRBD1. The CDR3 covers 13 residues. The V segment lost 0 bases and the J segment 6 bases; nucleotides outside the gene matches: 1. Germline CDR1 SGHRS, CDR2 YFSETQ. The CDR3 DNA is TGCGCCAGCAGCTTGGGACAGGGGGGCGAGCAGTACTTC. The encoded protein is CASSLGQGGEQYF. The full variable domain, with the rest looked up from reference TRBV5-1 and TRBJ2-7, is KAGVTQTPRYLIKTRGQQVTLSCSPISGHRSVSWYQQTPGQGLQFLFEYFSETQRNKGNFPGRFSGRQFSNSRSEMNVSTLELGDSALYLCASSLGQGGEQYFGPGTRLTVT.